The next 10 T cell receptor beta chains were all read from a single sample in a study of Graves' ophthalmopathy and Graves' hyperthyroidism (dated by TCRdb to 2016 to 2019). TCRdb shows the sequencer as Illumina HiSeq 2000. For repertoire sequencing, TCR beta CDR3 regions were amplified from RNA transcripts. A first-round RT-PCR used HTBI primers with the Qiagen OneStep RT-PCR kit, followed by a second-round multiplex PCR, size selection and purification. In TCRdb, the public reads were trimmed at Q25 with fastp and aligned with MiXCR, with productive beta chains retained. Rows with one shared CDR3 protein collapse into an entry with the most common genes and DNA. This sample holds some 360,000 distinct CDR3 sequences; about a sixth were observed only once. The ten largest make up roughly 2.3% of the sample. Source material: peripheral blood. These TCRs come from an adult woman with stable Graves' hyperthyroidism.

The gene calls are TRBV6-1 and TRBJ2-5, with 8 bases lining up with TRBD2. With V trimmed by 4 bases and J by 3 bases, 4 bases remained unmatched. The CDR3 has 14 amino acids. Germline V gene data show CDR1 as MNHNS and CDR2 as SASEGT. The CDR3: CASSAMRGEETQYF. In DNA form, the CDR3 reads TGTGCCAGCAGTGCAATGCGGGGGGAAGAGACCCAGTACTTC.

This clonotype was recorded many times. The chain employs TRBV20-1 and TRBJ2-5, with TRBD1 matching over 11 bases. J gave up 4 bases and V 0 bases, and 7 bases lay outside the gene matches. The V gene's germline CDR1 is DFQATT and CDR2 SNEGSKA (reference sequence). This CDR3 has 16 amino acids. CDR3 region: CSARDHFGQGAETQYF. The DNA of the CDR3 is TGCAGTGCTAGAGATCATTTCGGACAGGGGGCAGAGACCCAGTACTTC.

This clonotype appeared once. A clone one base away is much larger, so this may be a read error. The chain has TRBV6-2 or TRBV6-3 and TRBJ2-2, with 7 bases lining up with TRBD1. This CDR3 has 15 residues. Germline V CDR1 and CDR2: MNHEY, SVGEGT. The CDR3 sequence is CANSYRTGDTGELVF. Written as DNA, the CDR3 is TGTGCCAACAGTTACCGGACAGGAGACACCGGGGAGCTGGTTTTT.

This clonotype appeared many times. V is TRBV28 and J is TRBJ1-1; no reliable D call. CDR3 size: 14 residues. The V gene lost 5 bases and the J gene lost 5 bases, with 15 bases spanning the gap. Per the germline V gene, CDR1 is MDHEN and CDR2 is SYDVKM. The DNA for the CDR3 is TGTGCCAGCAGTCCTAGTGGGAGGAGAACTGAAGCTTTCTTT. Translated: CASSPSGRRTEAFF. Using reference TRBV28 and TRBJ1-1 for the parts outside the CDR3, the full variable domain is DVKVTQSSRYLVKRTGEKVFLECVQDMDHENMFWYRQDPGLGLRLIYFSYDVKMKEKGDIPEGYSVSREKKERFSLILESASTNQTSMYLCASSPSGRRTEAFFGQGTRLTVV.

This clonotype was recorded at least ten times. This rearrangement joins TRBV15 to TRBJ2-2; D not resolved. The CDR3 is 14 amino acids. Trimming removed 4 bases at V and 0 bases at J, with 6 bases between. Germline CDR1 reads LNHNV; CDR2 reads YYDKDF (reference sequence). The DNA for the CDR3 is TGTGCCACCAGCACAGATACGAACACCGGGGAGCTGTTTTTT. Translated, it gives CATSTDTNTGELFF.

At least ten counts were recorded for this clonotype. The J gene is TRBJ1-1, the V gene TRBV30; D is ambiguous. V was clipped by 0 bases and J by 0 bases, with 8 bases between them. The CDR3 is made up of 14 amino acids. Germline CDR1 is GTSNPN and CDR2 is SVGIG (reference sequence). CDR3 coding DNA: TGTGCCTGGAGTGTACGTAGACTGAACACTGAAGCTTTCTTT. This sequence encodes CAWSVRRLNTEAFF. The full variable domain, rest sourced from reference TRBV30 and TRBJ1-1, is SQTIHQWPATLVQPVGSPLSLECTVEGTSNPNLYWYRQAAGRGLQLLFYSVGIGQISSEVPQNLSASRPQDRQFILSSKKLLLSDSGFYLCAWSVRRLNTEAFFGQGTRLTVV.

This clonotype was seen at least ten times. The junction differs from germline at one of its ends, possibly a read error. V and J are TRBV20-1 and TRBJ2-7; 9 bases fit TRBD2. Germline V gene lookup returns CDR1 DFQATT and CDR2 SNEGSKA (reference sequence). The CDR3 is 14 amino acids. CDR3 DNA sequence: TGCAGTGCCAGAGAGACTAGCGGATCCTACGAGCAGTACTTC. Amino acid sequence: CSARETSGSYEQYF.

This clonotype was detected ten times or more. The chain links TRBV27 to TRBJ2-7; D is possibly TRBD1 or TRBD2 (5 bases each). Trimming left V 5 bases short and J 7 bases short, with 24 bases between. Germline-derived CDR1 and CDR2 are MNHEY and SMNVEV (reference sequence). The CDR3 covers 16 residues. CDR3 in amino acids: CASSPHPGRAKREQYF. CDR3 bases: TGTGCCAGCAGTCCCCACCCCGGCAGGGCCAAGCGGGAGCAGTACTTC.

This clonotype was seen repeatedly, ten times or more. V is TRBV11-2 and J is TRBJ2-5; 7 nucleotides match TRBD2. The germline V gene encodes CDR1 SGHAT and CDR2 FQNNGV. V dropped 7 bases and J dropped 5; count of bases not matched to a gene: 10. This CDR3 region has 14 residues. CDR3 DNA sequence: TGTGCCAGCAACCAAAACTTGGGGGGGGAGACCCAGTACTTC. Residues: CASNQNLGGETQYF.

This clonotype was counted ten times or more. The V call is TRBV5-1, the J call TRBJ2-3; perhaps TRBD2 as D (6 bases). There are 16 residues in the CDR3. V was shortened by 0 bases and J by 1 base, with 12 bases between the two germline ends. Germline CDR1 is SGHRS and CDR2 is YFSETQ. In DNA, the CDR3 is TGCGCCAGCAGCTTGGCCGGAATAGCGGGCACAGATACGCAGTATTTT. This codes for CASSLAGIAGTDTQYF. Supplemented by reference TRBV5-1 and TRBJ2-3, the full variable domain reads KAGVTQTPRYLIKTRGQQVTLSCSPISGHRSVSWYQQTPGQGLQFLFEYFSETQRNKGNFPGRFSGRQFSNSRSEMNVSTLELGDSALYLCASSLAGIAGTDTQYFGPGTRLTVL.